The 5 T cell receptor beta chains listed next were all sequenced from one sample in a study of control samples from healthy donors and cancer patients (TCRdb year 2020). Library generation was performed with the immunoSEQ multiplex PCR assay. TCRdb provides this immuneACCESS table in a form limited to in-frame rearrangements. Some clones are lacking; in checked studies, under half of them reflect an unresolved V gene, and why the rest are absent is not known. For this sample there are over 100,000 clones; over 80% appear just once. Of the sample, approximately 2.2% falls within the top ten clones. Specimen: blood. The origin of the receptors is a woman between 50 and 59 years old in good health.

The chain carries TRBV7-2 and TRBJ1-4; a possible D gene is TRBD1 (5 bases). Looked up from germline, CDR1 is SGHTA and CDR2 is FQGNSA. The CDR3 runs 16 residues. The germline V and J ends were trimmed by 0 bases and 5 bases, with 13 bases remaining between them. DNA of the CDR3: TGTGCCAGCAGCTTAGCGCTTTTTGGGGGAAATGAAAAACTGTTTTTT. Protein sequence: CASSLALFGGNEKLFF.

This clone was recorded a few times. The chain combines TRBV6-5 with TRBJ1-1, with D tentatively TRBD1 (6 bases). The CDR3 totals 14 residues. V lost 2 bases to trimming and J lost 8 bases, with 15 bases between them. CDR1 and CDR2 (germline): MNHEY, SVGAGI. The CDR3 reads CASSYASRGPEAFF. CDR3 DNA sequence: TGTGCCAGCAGTTACGCAAGCAGGGGACCAGAAGCTTTCTTT.

The chain is built from TRBV6-5 and TRBJ2-3, with 7 bases fitting TRBD2. CDR3 length equals 13 residues. Germline V gene sequence: CDR1 MNHEY, CDR2 SVGAGI. The V segment lost 7 bases and the J segment 2 bases; nucleotides outside the gene matches: 3. The CDR3 DNA sequence: TGTGCCAGCATGGGGGGGAACACAGATACGCAGTATTTT. Amino acid sequence: CASMGGNTDTQYF.

The chain combines TRBV6-5 with TRBJ1-6; 7 bases align to TRBD1. Germline V gene lookup returns CDR1 MNHEY and CDR2 SVGAGI. The V and J ends lost 5 bases and 8 bases, in that order; junction bases with no gene match: 9. The CDR3 spans 15 residues. The CDR3 DNA reads TGTGCCAGCAGTATCAACAGGGGAATAGATTCACCCCTCCACTTT. This encodes CASSINRGIDSPLHF.

The rearrangement uses TRBV6-1 and TRBJ2-4; D is perhaps TRBD1 or TRBD2 (5 bases each). Germline V gene lookup returns CDR1 MNHNS and CDR2 SASEGT. V shed 2 bases and J shed 9 bases, with 17 bases lying between them. The CDR3 has 15 amino acids. CDR3 nucleotide sequence: TGTGCCAGCAGTGAATCCTGGGGACGAATAGGCATTCAGTACTTC. Encoded protein: CASSESWGRIGIQYF.